The following is a TCR beta chain sequence with its context. What it recognizes is unknown. This entry belongs to a study of T-cell memory formation after mild COVID-19. General study points: Clones from the second wave (peaking day 37) had unconfirmed SARS-CoV-2 specificity.

Trimming cost V 5 bases and J 5 bases; bases outside gene matches: 9. Germline CDR1 is LGHNA and CDR2 is YSLEER. CDR3 length equals 17 residues. 5'RACE primed at constant segments yielded TCR alpha and TCR beta cDNA libraries bearing sample barcodes and UMIs. TCRdb reprocessed the 5' RACE reads with MiXCR, giving one entry per CDR3 protein. The sample carries over 300,000 distinct CDR3 sequences, approximately 22% recorded once. V usage is TRBV4-3 and J usage is TRBJ2-3; the match to TRBD2 covers 14 bases. Sequencing was performed on PBMCs or a T cell subset sorted from them (not recorded which). The clonotype comes from a man aged 18-30 years who had mild COVID-19 (a few samples of this study predate the infection). Cell type and time point are not known. The CDR3 region has the DNA TGCGCCAGCAGCTTCTCGACTAGCGGGGGGGCCGGAGATACGCAGTATTTT. This translates into CASSFSTSGGAGDTQYF.